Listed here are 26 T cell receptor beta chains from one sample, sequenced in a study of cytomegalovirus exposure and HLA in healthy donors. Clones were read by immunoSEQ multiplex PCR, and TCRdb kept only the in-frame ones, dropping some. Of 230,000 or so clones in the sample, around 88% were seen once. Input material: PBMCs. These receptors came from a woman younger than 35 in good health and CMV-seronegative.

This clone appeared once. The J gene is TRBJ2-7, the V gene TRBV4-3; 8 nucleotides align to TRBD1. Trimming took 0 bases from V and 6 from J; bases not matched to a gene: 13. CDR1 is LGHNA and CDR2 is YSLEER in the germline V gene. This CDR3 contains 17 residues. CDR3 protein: CASSQEFMQGALSEQYF. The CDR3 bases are TGCGCCAGCAGCCAAGAGTTTATGCAGGGGGCGCTGAGCGAGCAGTACTTC.

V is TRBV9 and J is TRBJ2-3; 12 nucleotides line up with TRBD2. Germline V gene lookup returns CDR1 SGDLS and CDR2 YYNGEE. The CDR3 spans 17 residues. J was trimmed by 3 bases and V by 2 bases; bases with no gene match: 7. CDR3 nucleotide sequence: TGTGCCAGCAGCGTTGGTCCCGGGACTAGCGGGACAGATACGCAGTATTTT. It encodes CASSVGPGTSGTDTQYF.

The DNA for the CDR3 is TGTGCCAGCAGTTTCGGACTAGCCACCTACAATGAGCAGTTCTTC. Translation gives CASSFGLATYNEQFF. The rearrangement links TRBV27 to TRBJ2-1; 8 nucleotides line up with TRBD2. J gave up 2 bases and V 3 bases, and 3 bases lay outside the gene matches. CDR3 length: 15 residues. The V gene's germline CDR1 is MNHEY and CDR2 SMNVEV (reference sequence).

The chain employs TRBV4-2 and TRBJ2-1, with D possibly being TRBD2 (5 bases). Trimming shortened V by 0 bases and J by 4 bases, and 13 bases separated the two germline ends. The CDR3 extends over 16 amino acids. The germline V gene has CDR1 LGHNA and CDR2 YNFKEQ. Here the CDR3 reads CASSQEAGIGYNEQFF. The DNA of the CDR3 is TGTGCCAGCAGCCAAGAAGCCGGGATCGGGTACAATGAGCAGTTCTTC.

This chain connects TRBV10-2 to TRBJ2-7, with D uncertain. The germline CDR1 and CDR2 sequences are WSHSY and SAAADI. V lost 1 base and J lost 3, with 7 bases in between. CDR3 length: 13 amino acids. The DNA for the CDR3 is TGCGCCAGCAGTGAGTTAATTAGCTACGAGCAGTACTTC. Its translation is CASSELISYEQYF.

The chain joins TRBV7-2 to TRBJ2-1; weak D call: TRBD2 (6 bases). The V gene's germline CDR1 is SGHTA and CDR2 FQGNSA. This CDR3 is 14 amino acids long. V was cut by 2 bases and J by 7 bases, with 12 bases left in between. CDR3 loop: CASSLYGSFNEQFF. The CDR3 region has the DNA TGTGCCAGCAGCTTATACGGGAGTTTTAATGAGCAGTTCTTC.

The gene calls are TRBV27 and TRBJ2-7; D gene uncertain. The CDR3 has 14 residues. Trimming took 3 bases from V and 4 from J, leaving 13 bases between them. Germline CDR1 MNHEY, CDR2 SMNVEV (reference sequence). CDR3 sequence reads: CASSLVNRPYEQYF. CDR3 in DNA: TGTGCCAGCAGTTTGGTCAACAGACCTTACGAGCAGTACTTC.

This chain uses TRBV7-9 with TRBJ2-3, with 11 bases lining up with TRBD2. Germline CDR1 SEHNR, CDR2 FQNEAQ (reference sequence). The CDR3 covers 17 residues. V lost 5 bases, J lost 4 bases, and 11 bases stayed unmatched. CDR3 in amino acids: CASSRGLAGGRSDTQYF. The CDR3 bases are TGTGCCAGCAGCCGAGGATTAGCGGGAGGGAGGTCAGATACGCAGTATTTT.

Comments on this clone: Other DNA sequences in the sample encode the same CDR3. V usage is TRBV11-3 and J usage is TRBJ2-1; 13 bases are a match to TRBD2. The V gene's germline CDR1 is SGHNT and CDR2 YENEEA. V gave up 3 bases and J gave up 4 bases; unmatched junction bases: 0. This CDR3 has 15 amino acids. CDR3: CASSLGLAGYNEQFF. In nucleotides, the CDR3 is TGTGCCAGCAGCTTGGGACTAGCGGGGTACAATGAGCAGTTCTTC.

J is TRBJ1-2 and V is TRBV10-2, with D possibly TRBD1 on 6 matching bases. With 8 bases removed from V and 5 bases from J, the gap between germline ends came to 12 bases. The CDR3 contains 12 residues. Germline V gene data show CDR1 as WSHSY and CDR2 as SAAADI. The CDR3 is CASEGELYGYTF. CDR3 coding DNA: TGCGCCAGCGAGGGGGAGCTTTATGGCTACACCTTC.

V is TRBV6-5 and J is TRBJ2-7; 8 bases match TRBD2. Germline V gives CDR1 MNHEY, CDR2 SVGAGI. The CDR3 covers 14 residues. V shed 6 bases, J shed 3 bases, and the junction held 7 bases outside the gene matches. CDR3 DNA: TGTGCCAGCAGCCCCGGGGGGGGGAGCTACGAGCAGTACTTC. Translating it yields CASSPGGGSYEQYF.

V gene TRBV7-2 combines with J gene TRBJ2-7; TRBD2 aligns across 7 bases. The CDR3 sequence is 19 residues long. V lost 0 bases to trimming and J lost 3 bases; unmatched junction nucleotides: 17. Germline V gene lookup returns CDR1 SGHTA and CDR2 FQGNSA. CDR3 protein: CASSLALRAGVASFYEQYF. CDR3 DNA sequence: TGTGCCAGCAGCTTAGCCCTTCGGGCGGGAGTAGCCTCATTCTACGAGCAGTACTTC. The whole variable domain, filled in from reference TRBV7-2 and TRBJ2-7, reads GAGVSQSPSNKVTEKGKDVELRCDPISGHTALYWYRQSLGQGLEFLIYFQGNSAPDKSGLPSDRFSAERTGGSVSTLTIQRTQQEDSAVYLCASSLALRAGVASFYEQYFGPGTRLTVT.

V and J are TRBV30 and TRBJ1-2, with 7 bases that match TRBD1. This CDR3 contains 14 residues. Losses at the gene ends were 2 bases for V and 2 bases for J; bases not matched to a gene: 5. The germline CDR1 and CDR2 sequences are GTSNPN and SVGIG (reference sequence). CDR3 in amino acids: CAWSRQGNNYGYTF. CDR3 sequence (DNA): TGTGCCTGGAGTCGACAGGGTAACAACTATGGCTACACCTTC.

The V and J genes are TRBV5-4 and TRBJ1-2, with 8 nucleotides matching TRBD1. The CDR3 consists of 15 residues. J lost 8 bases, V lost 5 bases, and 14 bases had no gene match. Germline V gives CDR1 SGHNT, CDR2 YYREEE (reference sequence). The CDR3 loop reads CASSSTRDRPRGYTF. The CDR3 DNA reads TGTGCCAGCAGTAGTACCCGGGACAGGCCTCGAGGCTACACCTTC.

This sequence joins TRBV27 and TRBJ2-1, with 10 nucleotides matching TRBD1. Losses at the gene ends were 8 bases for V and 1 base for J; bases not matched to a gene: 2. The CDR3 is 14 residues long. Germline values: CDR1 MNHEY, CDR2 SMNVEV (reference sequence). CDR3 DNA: TGTGCCAGCTTGGGACAGGGGTCCTACAATGAGCAGTTCTTC. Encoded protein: CASLGQGSYNEQFF.

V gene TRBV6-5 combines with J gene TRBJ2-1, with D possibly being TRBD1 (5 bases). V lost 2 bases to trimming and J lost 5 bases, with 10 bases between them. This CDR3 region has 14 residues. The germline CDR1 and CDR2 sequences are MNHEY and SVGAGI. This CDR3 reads CASSYRTTDNEQFF. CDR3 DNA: TGTGCCAGCAGTTACCGGACAACAGACAATGAGCAGTTCTTC.

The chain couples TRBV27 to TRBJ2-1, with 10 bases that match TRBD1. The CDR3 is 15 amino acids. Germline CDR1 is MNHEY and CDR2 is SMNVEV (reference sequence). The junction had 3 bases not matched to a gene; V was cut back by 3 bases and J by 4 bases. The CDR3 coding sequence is TGTGCCAGCAGTTTTTGGACAGGGGGGTACAATGAGCAGTTCTTC. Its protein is CASSFWTGGYNEQFF.

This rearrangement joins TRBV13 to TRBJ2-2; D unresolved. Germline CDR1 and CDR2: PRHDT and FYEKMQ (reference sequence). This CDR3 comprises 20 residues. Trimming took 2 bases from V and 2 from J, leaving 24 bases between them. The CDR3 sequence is CASSLNLKLFGGRNTGELFF. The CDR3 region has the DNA TGTGCCAGCAGCTTAAACCTGAAACTTTTCGGTGGTAGAAACACCGGGGAGCTGTTTTTT.

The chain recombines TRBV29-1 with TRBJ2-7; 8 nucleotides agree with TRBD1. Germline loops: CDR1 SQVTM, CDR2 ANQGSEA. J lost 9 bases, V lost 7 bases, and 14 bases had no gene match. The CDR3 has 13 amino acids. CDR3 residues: CSALTGAGAVQYF. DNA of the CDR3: TGCAGCGCCCTGACAGGGGCAGGAGCAGTGCAGTACTTC.

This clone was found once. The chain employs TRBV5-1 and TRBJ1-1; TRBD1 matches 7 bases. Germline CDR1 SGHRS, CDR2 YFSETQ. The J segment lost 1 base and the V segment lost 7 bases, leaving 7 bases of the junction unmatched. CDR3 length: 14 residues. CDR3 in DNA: TGCGCCAGCGGGTCGACAGGGACGAACACTGAAGCTTTCTTT. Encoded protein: CASGSTGTNTEAFF.

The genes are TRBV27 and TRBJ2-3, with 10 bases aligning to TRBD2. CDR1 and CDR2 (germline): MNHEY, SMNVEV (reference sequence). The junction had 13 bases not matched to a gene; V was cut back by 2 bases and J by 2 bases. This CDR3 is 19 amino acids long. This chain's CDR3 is CASSLGLAGVGLATDTQYF. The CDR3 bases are TGTGCCAGCAGTTTAGGCCTAGCGGGAGTGGGGTTGGCCACAGATACGCAGTATTTT.

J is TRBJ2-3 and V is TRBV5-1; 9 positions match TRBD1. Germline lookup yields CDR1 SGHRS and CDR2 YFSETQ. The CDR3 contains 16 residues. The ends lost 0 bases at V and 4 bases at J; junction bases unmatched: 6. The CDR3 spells CASSLAGTGFADTQYF. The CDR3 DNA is TGCGCCAGCAGCTTGGCCGGGACAGGGTTTGCAGATACGCAGTATTTT.

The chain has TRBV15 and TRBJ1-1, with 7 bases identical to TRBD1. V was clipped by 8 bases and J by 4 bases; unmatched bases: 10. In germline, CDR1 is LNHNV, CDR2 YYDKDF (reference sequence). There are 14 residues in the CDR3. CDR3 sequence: CATREGARSTEAFF. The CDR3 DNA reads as TGTGCCACCCGGGAGGGGGCTCGGAGCACTGAAGCTTTCTTT.

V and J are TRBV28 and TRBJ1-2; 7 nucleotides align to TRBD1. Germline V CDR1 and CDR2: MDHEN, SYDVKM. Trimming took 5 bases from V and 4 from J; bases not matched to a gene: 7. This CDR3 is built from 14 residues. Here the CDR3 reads CASSQTRGSYGYTF. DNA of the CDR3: TGTGCCAGCAGTCAGACCAGGGGGTCCTATGGCTACACCTTC.

CDR3 loop: CASSLLRGQGTQPQHF. The CDR3 DNA reads TGTGCCAGCAGTTTATTGAGGGGACAGGGTACTCAGCCCCAGCATTTT. The V and J genes are TRBV28 and TRBJ1-5; 9 bases fit TRBD1. Trimming at V came to 1 base and at J to 6 bases, leaving 7 bases not matched to a gene. This CDR3 is built from 16 residues. Germline loops: CDR1 MDHEN, CDR2 SYDVKM.

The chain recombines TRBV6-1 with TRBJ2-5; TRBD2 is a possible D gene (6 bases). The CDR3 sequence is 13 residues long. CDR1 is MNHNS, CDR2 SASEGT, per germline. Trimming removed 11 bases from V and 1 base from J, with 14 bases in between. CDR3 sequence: CAGGIEVQETQYF. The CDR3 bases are TGTGCCGGGGGGATTGAAGTCCAAGAGACCCAGTACTTC.